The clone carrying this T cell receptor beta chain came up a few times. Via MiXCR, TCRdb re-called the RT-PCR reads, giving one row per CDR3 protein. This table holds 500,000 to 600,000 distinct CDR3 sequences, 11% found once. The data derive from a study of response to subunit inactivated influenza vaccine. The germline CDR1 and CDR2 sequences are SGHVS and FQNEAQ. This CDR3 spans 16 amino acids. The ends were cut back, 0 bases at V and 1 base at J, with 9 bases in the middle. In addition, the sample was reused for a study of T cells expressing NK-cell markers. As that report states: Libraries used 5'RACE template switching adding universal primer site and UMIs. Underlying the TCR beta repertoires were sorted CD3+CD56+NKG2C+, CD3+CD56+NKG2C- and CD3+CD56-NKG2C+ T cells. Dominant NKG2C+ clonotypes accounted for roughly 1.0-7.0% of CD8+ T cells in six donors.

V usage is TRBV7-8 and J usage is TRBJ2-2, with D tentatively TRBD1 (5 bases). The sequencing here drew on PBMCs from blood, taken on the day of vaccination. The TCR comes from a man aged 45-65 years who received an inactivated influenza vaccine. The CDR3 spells CASSLARTQNTGELFF. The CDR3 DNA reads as TGTGCCAGCAGCTTAGCGAGGACACAGAACACCGGGGAGCTGTTTTTT.